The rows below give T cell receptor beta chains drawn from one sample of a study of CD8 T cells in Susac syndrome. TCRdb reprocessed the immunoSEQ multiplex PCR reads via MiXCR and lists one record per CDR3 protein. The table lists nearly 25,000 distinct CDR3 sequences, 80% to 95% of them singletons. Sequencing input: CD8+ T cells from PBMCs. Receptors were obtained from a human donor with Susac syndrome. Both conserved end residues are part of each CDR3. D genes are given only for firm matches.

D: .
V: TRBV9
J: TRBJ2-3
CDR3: CASAEGHFTDTQYF
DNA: TGTGCCAGCGCGGAGGGACACTTCACAGATACGCAGTATTTT

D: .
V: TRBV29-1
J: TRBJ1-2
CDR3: CSVESSGVYGYTF
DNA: TGCAGCGTTGAATCGTCGGGAGTCTATGGCTACACCTTC

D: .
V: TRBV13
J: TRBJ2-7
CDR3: CASSFTGTNYEQYF
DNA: TGTGCCAGCAGCTTTACTGGGACGAACTACGAGCAGTACTTC

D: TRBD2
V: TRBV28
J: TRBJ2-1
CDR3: CASSRTSPRNEQFF
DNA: TGTGCCAGCAGCAGGACTAGTCCCCGCAATGAGCAGTTCTTC

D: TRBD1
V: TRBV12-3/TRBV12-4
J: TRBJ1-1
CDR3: CASSSRDRLNTEAFF
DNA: TGTGCCAGCTCCTCGAGGGACAGGTTGAACACTGAAGCTTTCTTT

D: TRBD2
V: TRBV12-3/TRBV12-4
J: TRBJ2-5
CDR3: CASSWTSGLETQYF
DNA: TGTGCCAGCAGCTGGACTAGCGGGCTTGAGACCCAGTACTTC

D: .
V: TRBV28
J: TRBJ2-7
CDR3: CASSLIGEAYEQYF
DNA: TGTGCCAGCAGTTTGATAGGGGAAGCCTACGAGCAGTACTTC

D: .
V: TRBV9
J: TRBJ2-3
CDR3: CASSVVRDAGEDTQYF
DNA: TGTGCCAGCAGCGTAGTCCGGGACGCAGGAGAGGATACGCAGTATTTT

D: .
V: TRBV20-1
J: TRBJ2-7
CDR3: CSARLTPALSYEQYF
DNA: TGCAGTGCTAGATTAACTCCGGCCCTCTCCTACGAGCAGTACTTC

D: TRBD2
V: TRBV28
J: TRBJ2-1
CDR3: CASSFMAGGYNEQFF
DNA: TGTGCCAGCAGTTTCATGGCGGGGGGATACAATGAGCAGTTCTTC

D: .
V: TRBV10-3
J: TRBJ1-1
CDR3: CAIGAGSNTEAFF
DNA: TGTGCCATCGGGGCAGGGTCGAACACTGAAGCTTTCTTT

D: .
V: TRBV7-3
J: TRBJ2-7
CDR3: CASSLQSVSYEQYF
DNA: TGTGCCAGCAGCTTACAGTCAGTCTCATACGAGCAGTACTTC